Shown below are 22 T cell receptor beta chains from a single sample sequenced in a study of OX40 agonist ivuxolimab in advanced cancers. TCRdb's table, derived via immunoSEQ multiplex PCR, lists solely in-frame clones and lacks some. The table shows about 68,000 clones, with around 93% occurring only once. Specimen: CD4+ or CD8+ T cells sorted from blood, collected in a trial of the OX40 agonist ivuxolimab. These receptors originate from an adult with an advanced solid tumor such as melanoma, head and neck, liver or kidney cancer.

The chain employs TRBV7-6 and TRBJ2-1, with D unresolved. Germline values: CDR1 SGHVS, CDR2 FNYEAQ. V was pared by 4 bases and J by 1 base, with 11 bases between. The CDR3 length is 15 residues. For the CDR3, the DNA is TGTGCCAGCAGCTACGGGCAGGTATCCTACAATGAGCAGTTCTTC. Translating it yields CASSYGQVSYNEQFF.

V gene TRBV2 combines with J gene TRBJ1-1; 9 positions match TRBD1. V lost 8 bases to trimming and J lost 2 bases; unmatched junction nucleotides: 9. The germline V gene has CDR1 SNHLY and CDR2 FYNNEI. This CDR3 has 15 residues. The CDR3 coding sequence is TGTGCCAGCCAGCCCGGGACAGGGCGAAACACTGAAGCTTTCTTT. Translated: CASQPGTGRNTEAFF.

The rearrangement uses TRBV7-9 and TRBJ2-1; perhaps D is TRBD1 or TRBD2 (5 bases each). There are 15 residues in the CDR3. Trimming took off 7 bases at V and 4 bases at J, with 17 bases between the two ends. Germline CDR1 SEHNR, CDR2 FQNEAQ (reference sequence). The CDR3 protein is CASTSLAGAYNEQFF. CDR3 DNA: TGTGCCAGCACCTCCCTAGCTGGGGCGTACAATGAGCAGTTCTTC.

The J gene is TRBJ2-2, the V gene TRBV23-1, with TRBD2 matching 10 bases. TRBV23-1 is classed as an ORF, of uncertain function. J gave up 8 bases and V 0 bases, and 12 bases lay outside the gene matches. This CDR3 is built from 18 residues. The CDR3 bases are TGCGCCAGCAGTCAATCCCGGCTAGCGGGAGACGGTGGAGGGGAGCTGTTTTTT. Residues: CASSQSRLAGDGGGELFF.

The table lists this clone with a count of one. The chain recombines TRBV15 with TRBJ1-1; no reliable D call. The V end was cut by 4 bases, the J end by 4 bases, with 16 bases between. Per the germline V gene, CDR1 is LNHNV and CDR2 is YYDKDF (reference sequence). This CDR3 region has 15 residues. CDR3 DNA: TGTGCCACCAGCAAACCGGGTACAGCGACCACTGAAGCTTTCTTT. Translating it yields CATSKPGTATTEAFF.

This chain joins TRBV5-1 and TRBJ2-2, with D possibly being TRBD2 (6 bases). V lost 4 bases, J lost 3 bases, and 13 bases lay in between. CDR3 length equals 15 residues. Germline loops: CDR1 SGHRS, CDR2 YFSETQ. The chain's CDR3 is CASSTSPGDTGELFF. The CDR3 DNA reads TGCGCCAGCAGCACGTCCCCGGGGGACACCGGGGAGCTGTTTTTT.

The chain combines TRBV7-2 with TRBJ1-3; no reliable D call. V was shortened by 5 bases and J by 0 bases, with 17 bases between the two germline ends. The CDR3 covers 17 residues. The germline V gene encodes CDR1 SGHTA and CDR2 FQGNSA. The CDR3 sequence: CASSPSSGESSGNTIYF. The CDR3 region has the DNA TGTGCCAGCAGCCCCAGTAGCGGGGAGAGCTCTGGAAACACCATATATTTT.

The V gene is TRBV19, the J gene TRBJ1-1, with D maybe TRBD1 (5 bases). Trimming removed 5 bases at V and 8 bases at J, with 12 bases between. The CDR3 length is 12 residues. Germline loops: CDR1 LNHDA, CDR2 SQIVND (reference sequence). CDR3 in amino acids: CASSFRTTEAFF. The CDR3 DNA reads as TGTGCCAGTAGTTTCCGGACAACCGAAGCTTTCTTT.

The V gene is TRBV11-2, the J gene TRBJ2-1; D unresolved. Germline loops: CDR1 SGHAT, CDR2 FQNNGV. V was trimmed by 8 bases and J by 1 base, leaving 12 bases between them. The CDR3 totals 14 residues. The CDR3 spells CASGKQISYNEQFF. The DNA of the CDR3 is TGTGCCAGCGGCAAACAGATTTCCTACAATGAGCAGTTCTTC.

The rearrangement links TRBV19 to TRBJ2-5, with D possibly being TRBD2 (5 bases). The closer fit of TRBJ2-7 to the DNA end suggests the J call may be wrong. The germline gives CDR1 LNHDA, CDR2 SQIVND (reference sequence). CDR3 length: 14 amino acids. The CDR3 reads CASTGTSGPYEQYF. CDR3 in DNA: TGTGCCAGTACGGGAACGAGCGGTCCCTACGAGCAGTACTTC.

The chain employs TRBV27 and TRBJ1-3, with D possibly TRBD1 on 5 matching bases. The CDR3 has 14 residues. V lost 2 bases, J lost 0 bases, and 5 bases lay in between. The germline gives CDR1 MNHEY, CDR2 SMNVEV (reference sequence). DNA for the CDR3: TGTGCCAGCAGTTTAAGGGGCTCTGGAAACACCATATATTTT. This encodes CASSLRGSGNTIYF.

The rearrangement joins TRBV6-6 to TRBJ2-3; D unclear. Germline V CDR1 and CDR2: MNHNY, SVGAGI (reference sequence). Between the trimmed V and J ends, which lost 2 bases and 6 bases, there was a span of 12 bases. CDR3 length: 14 amino acids. CDR3 sequence reads: CASSYRVGLDTQYF. CDR3 in DNA: TGTGCCAGCAGTTACAGGGTAGGATTGGATACGCAGTATTTT.

The gene calls are TRBV28 and TRBJ1-5; D is perhaps TRBD1 (5 bases). Deletions cut 3 bases from V and 9 bases from J, with 15 bases between. Germline CDR1 MDHEN, CDR2 SYDVKM. The CDR3 consists of 14 residues. The CDR3 DNA is TGTGCCAGCAGTTTGCCGCAGGGAAAGGCGCCCCAGCATTTT. Its protein product is CASSLPQGKAPQHF.

V and J are TRBV5-1 and TRBJ2-1; D gene unclear. This CDR3 has 12 residues. Germline values: CDR1 SGHRS, CDR2 YFSETQ. V shed 0 bases and J shed 7 bases, with 5 bases lying between them. The CDR3 nucleotides read TGCGCCAGCAGCTTGGATAGGAATGAGCAGTTCTTC. Encoded protein: CASSLDRNEQFF.

The J gene is TRBJ2-1, the V gene TRBV5-1; TRBD2 matches at 13 bases. The CDR3 runs to 16 residues. Per the germline V gene, CDR1 is SGHRS and CDR2 is YFSETQ. V trimming: 3 bases; J trimming: 6 bases; junction bases outside the gene matches: 6. For the CDR3, the DNA is TGCGCCAGCAGCTCTGGACTAGCGGGAGTAGGCAATGAGCAGTTCTTC. This encodes CASSSGLAGVGNEQFF.

This sequence joins TRBV6-6 and TRBJ2-1; D is perhaps TRBD2 (6 bases). V lost 5 bases and J lost 1, with 12 bases in between. The CDR3 covers 15 residues. Germline-derived CDR1 and CDR2 are MNHNY and SVGAGI (reference sequence). This chain's CDR3 is CASSPPAGSYNEQFF. For the CDR3, the DNA is TGTGCCAGCAGTCCCCCTGCGGGGTCCTACAATGAGCAGTTCTTC.

J is TRBJ2-7 and V is TRBV18; 9 bases align to TRBD2. V shed 0 bases, J shed 6 bases, and the junction held 6 bases outside the gene matches. The CDR3 is made up of 15 amino acids. CDR1 and CDR2 (germline): KGHSH, LQKENI. The CDR3 bases are TGTGCCAGCTCACCACCGCGGGAGGGCCGTTTCGAGCAGTACTTC. As protein: CASSPPREGRFEQYF.

The chain has TRBV6-6 and TRBJ1-2; 9 bases align to TRBD1. V gave up 5 bases and J gave up 8 bases; unmatched junction bases: 9. CDR3 length: 14 amino acids. Germline V gene lookup returns CDR1 MNHNY and CDR2 SVGAGI (reference sequence). In nucleotides, the CDR3 is TGTGCCAGCAGTGGACGGACAGGGGTGTTAGGCTACACCTTC. Translation: CASSGRTGVLGYTF.

This chain uses TRBV29-1 with TRBJ2-5; 7 bases fit TRBD1. The CDR3 is 13 residues long. V trimming: 4 bases; J trimming: 2 bases; junction bases outside the gene matches: 4. Per germline, CDR1 SQVTM and CDR2 ANQGSEA. CDR3 nucleotides: TGCAGCGTTGCCGGGACAGAACAAGAGACCCAGTACTTC. Its translation is CSVAGTEQETQYF.

The chain recombines TRBV5-1 with TRBJ2-1, with D perhaps TRBD2 (6 bases). Per the germline V gene, CDR1 is SGHRS and CDR2 is YFSETQ. The CDR3 loop spans 15 amino acids. The ends were cut back, 4 bases at V and 6 bases at J, with 17 bases in the middle. CDR3 coding DNA: TGCGCCAGCAGCCGTCTGTCGGGAGAGGTCAATGAGCAGTTCTTC. This gives the protein CASSRLSGEVNEQFF.

This sequence joins TRBV27 and TRBJ2-5, with D tentatively TRBD1 or TRBD2 (5 bases each). V was shortened by 2 bases and J by 0 bases, with 13 bases between the two germline ends. The CDR3 runs 16 residues. Looked up from germline, CDR1 is MNHEY and CDR2 is SMNVEV (reference sequence). In DNA form, the CDR3 reads TGTGCCAGCAGTTTAGGGGGTAGGTTAGACCAAGAGACCCAGTACTTC. Its translation: CASSLGGRLDQETQYF.

The chain employs TRBV5-4 and TRBJ2-1; possibly TRBD1 or TRBD2 for D (6 bases each). This CDR3 is 15 amino acids long. Germline CDR1 and CDR2: SGHNT and YYREEE (reference sequence). V was clipped by 2 bases and J by 7 bases, with 16 bases between them. The CDR3 bases are TGTGCCAGCAGCTTTCCCCCGGGGGCGGCGAATGAGCAGTTCTTC. Amino acids: CASSFPPGAANEQFF.